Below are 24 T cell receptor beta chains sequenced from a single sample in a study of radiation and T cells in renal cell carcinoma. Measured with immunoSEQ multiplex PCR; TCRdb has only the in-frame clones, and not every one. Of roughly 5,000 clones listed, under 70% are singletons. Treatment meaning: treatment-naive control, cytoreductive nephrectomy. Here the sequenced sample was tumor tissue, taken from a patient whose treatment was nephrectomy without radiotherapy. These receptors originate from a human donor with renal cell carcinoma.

As DNA, the CDR3 is TGTGCCTGGAGTGCACAGGGTGCCGGGAGCAATCAGCCCCAGCATTTT. Translating it yields CAWSAQGAGSNQPQHF. This chain links TRBV30 with TRBJ1-5, with TRBD1 as a possible D gene (6 bases). Trimming took 1 base from V and 1 from J, leaving 14 bases between them. Germline loops: CDR1 GTSNPN, CDR2 SVGIG (reference sequence). This CDR3 has 16 amino acids.

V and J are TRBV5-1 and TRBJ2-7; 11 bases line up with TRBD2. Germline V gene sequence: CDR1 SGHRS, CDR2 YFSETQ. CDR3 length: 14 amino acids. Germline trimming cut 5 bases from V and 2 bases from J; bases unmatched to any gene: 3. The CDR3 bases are TGCGCCAGCAGACCGGGACTAGCGGCCTACGAGCAGTACTTC. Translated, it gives CASRPGLAAYEQYF.

The chain's CDR3 is CAWGTSGSIQYF. CDR3 coding DNA: TGTGCCTGGGGGACTAGCGGGAGCATTCAGTACTTC. The chain carries TRBV30 and TRBJ2-4, with TRBD2 matching over 14 bases. The germline V gene has CDR1 GTSNPN and CDR2 SVGIG (reference sequence). The CDR3 runs 12 residues. J gave up 9 bases and V 5 bases, and 0 bases lay outside the gene matches. The full variable domain, its missing parts supplied by reference TRBV30 and TRBJ2-4, is SQTIHQWPATLVQPVGSPLSLECTVEGTSNPNLYWYRQAAGRGLQLLFYSVGIGQISSEVPQNLSASRPQDRQFILSSKKLLLSDSGFYLCAWGTSGSIQYFGAGTRLSVL.

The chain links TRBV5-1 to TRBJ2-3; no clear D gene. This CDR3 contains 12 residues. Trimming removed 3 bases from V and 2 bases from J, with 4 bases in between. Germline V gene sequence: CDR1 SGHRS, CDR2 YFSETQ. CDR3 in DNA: TGCGCCAGCAGCTCCAACACAGATACGCAGTATTTT. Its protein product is CASSSNTDTQYF.

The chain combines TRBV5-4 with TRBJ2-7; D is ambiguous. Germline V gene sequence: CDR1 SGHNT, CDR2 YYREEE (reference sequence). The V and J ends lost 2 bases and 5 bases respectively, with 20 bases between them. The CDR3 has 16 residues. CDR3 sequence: CASSFLRSSTLDEQYF. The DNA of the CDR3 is TGTGCCAGCAGCTTCCTAAGGTCTTCTACTCTCGACGAGCAGTACTTC.

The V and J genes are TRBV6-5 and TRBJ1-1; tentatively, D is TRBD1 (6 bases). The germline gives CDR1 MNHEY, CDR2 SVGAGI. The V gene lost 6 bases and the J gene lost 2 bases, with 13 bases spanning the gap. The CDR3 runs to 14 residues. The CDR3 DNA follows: TGTGCCAGCAGATTACAGGGACCTAACACTGAAGCTTTCTTT. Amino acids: CASRLQGPNTEAFF.

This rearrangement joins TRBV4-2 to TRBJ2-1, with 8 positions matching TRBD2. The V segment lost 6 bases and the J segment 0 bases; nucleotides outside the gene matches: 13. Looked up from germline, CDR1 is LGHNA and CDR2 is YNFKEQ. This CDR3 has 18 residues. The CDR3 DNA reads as TGTGCCAGCAGGCCACGGGGTGGCGGGAGGAGCTCCTACAATGAGCAGTTCTTC. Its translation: CASRPRGGGRSSYNEQFF.

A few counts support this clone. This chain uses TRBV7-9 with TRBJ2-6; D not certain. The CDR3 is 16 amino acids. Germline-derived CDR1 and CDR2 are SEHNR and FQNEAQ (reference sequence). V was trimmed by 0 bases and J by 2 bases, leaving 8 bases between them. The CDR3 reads CASSLAQGTGANVLTF. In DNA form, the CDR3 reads TGTGCCAGCAGCTTAGCGCAAGGGACTGGGGCCAACGTCCTGACTTTC.

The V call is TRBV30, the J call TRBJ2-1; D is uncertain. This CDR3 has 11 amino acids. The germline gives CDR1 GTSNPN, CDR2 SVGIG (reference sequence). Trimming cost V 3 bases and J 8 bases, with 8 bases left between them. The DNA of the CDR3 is TGTGCCTGGAGCGCCCGCGATGAGCAGTTCTTC. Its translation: CAWSARDEQFF.

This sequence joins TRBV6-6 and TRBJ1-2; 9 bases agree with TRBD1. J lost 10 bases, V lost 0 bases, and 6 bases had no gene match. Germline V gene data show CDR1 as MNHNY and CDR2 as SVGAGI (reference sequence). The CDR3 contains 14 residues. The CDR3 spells CASSYSGQGSAYTF. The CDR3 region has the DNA TGTGCCAGCAGTTACTCGGGACAGGGCTCAGCCTACACCTTC.

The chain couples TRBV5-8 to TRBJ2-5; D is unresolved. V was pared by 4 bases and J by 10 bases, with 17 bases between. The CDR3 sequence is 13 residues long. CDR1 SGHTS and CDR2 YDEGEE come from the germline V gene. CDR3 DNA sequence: TGTGCCAGCAGCCCGGACCGGGTTGCAGACCAGTACTTC. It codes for CASSPDRVADQYF.

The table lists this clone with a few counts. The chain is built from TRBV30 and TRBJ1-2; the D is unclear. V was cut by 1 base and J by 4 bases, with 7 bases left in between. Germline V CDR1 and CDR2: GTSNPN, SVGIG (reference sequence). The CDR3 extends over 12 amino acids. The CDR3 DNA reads TGTGCCTGGAGTGAGACCGTCTATGGCTACACCTTC. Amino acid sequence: CAWSETVYGYTF.

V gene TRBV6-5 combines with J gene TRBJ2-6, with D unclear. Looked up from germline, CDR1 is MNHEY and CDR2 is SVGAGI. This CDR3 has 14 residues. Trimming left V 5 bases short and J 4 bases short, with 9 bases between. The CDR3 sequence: CASSPGYGANVLTF. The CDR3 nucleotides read TGTGCCAGCAGTCCAGGTTACGGGGCCAACGTCCTGACTTTC.

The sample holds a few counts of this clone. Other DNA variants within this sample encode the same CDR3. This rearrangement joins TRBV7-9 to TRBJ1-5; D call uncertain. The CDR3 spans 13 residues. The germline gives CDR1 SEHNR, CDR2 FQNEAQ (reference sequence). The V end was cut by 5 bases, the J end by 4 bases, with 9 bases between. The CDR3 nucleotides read TGTGCCAGCAGCCCCGACGGGAATCAGCCCCAGCATTTT. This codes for CASSPDGNQPQHF.

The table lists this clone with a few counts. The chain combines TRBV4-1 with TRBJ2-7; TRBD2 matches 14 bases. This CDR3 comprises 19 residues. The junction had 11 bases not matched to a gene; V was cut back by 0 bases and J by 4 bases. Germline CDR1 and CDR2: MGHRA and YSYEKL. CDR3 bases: TGCGCCAGCAGCCAAGAAGAGGAGACTAGCGGGAGGGGGGGATACGAGCAGTACTTC. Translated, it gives CASSQEEETSGRGGYEQYF.

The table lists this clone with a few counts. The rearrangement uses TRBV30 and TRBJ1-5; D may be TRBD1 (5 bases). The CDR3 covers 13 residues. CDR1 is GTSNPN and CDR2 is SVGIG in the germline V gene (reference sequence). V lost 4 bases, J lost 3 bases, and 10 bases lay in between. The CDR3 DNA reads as TGTGCCTGGACAAGAGGGGTCAATCAGCCCCAGCATTTT. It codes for CAWTRGVNQPQHF.

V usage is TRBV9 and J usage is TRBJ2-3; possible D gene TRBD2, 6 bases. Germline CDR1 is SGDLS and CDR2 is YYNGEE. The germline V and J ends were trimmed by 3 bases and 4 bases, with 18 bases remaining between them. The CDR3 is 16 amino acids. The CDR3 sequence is CASSDSGGRVADTQYF. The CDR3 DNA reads TGTGCCAGCAGCGACTCAGGAGGGAGAGTGGCAGATACGCAGTATTTT.

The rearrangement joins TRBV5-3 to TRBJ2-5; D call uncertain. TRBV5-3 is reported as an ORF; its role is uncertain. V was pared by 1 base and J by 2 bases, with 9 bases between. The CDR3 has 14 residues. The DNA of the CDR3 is TGTGCCAGAAGCTTGTACTCAACACAAGAGACCCAGTACTTC. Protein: CARSLYSTQETQYF.

In nucleotides, the CDR3 is TGTGCCAGCAGGGGGGACATACATCAGCCCCAGCATTTT. Translating it yields CASRGDIHQPQHF. V is TRBV27 and J is TRBJ1-5; D is possibly TRBD1 (6 bases). Trimming pared 6 bases from V and 5 bases from J, leaving 11 bases between. This CDR3 is built from 13 residues. Germline CDR1 and CDR2: MNHEY and SMNVEV (reference sequence).

CDR3 bases: TGCAGCGTTGAAGATCATTCAGGGGGCGGCACAGATACGCAGTATTTT. It encodes CSVEDHSGGGTDTQYF. V is TRBV29-1 and J is TRBJ2-3; 8 bases are a match to TRBD1. With V trimmed by 0 bases and J by 1 base, 6 bases remained unmatched. Germline CDR1 is SQVTM and CDR2 is ANQGSEA. The CDR3 has 16 residues.

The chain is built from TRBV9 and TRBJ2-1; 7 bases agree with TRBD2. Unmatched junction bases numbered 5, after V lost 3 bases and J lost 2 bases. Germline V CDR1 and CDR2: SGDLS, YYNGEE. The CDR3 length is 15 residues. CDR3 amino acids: CASSGSGTTYNEQFF. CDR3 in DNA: TGTGCCAGCAGCGGATCCGGGACTACCTACAATGAGCAGTTCTTC.

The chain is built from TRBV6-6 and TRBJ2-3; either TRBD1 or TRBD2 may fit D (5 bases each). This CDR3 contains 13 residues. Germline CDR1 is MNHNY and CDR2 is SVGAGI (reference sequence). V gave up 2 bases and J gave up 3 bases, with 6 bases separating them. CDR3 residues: CASSYGGTDTQYF. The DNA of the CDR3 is TGTGCCAGCAGTTACGGGGGAACAGATACGCAGTATTTT.

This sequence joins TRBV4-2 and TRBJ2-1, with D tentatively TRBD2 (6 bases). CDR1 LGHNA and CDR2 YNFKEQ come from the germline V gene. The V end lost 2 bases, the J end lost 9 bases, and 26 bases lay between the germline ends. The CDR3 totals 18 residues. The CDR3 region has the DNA TGTGCCAGCAGCCAACCCCCGCCCTGTCGGACCCGGGGGTGTGAGCAGTTCTTC. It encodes CASSQPPPCRTRGCEQFF.

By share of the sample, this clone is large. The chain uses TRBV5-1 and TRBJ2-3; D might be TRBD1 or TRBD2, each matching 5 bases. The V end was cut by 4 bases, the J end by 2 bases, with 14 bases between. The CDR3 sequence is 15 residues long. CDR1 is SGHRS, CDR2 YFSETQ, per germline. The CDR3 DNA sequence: TGCGCCAGCAGCATGGGACGACCAGCCACAGATACGCAGTATTTT. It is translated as CASSMGRPATDTQYF.